Listed here are 13 T cell receptor beta chains from one sample, sequenced in a study of early stage breast cancer tumors. Only in-frame clones appear in the TCRdb table, and some are missing; sequencing was by immunoSEQ multiplex PCR. The table lists approximately 33,000 clones, 74% of them singletons. Sequencing input: blood. The receptors derive from a person aged 40 to 50 with breast cancer.

J is TRBJ1-2 and V is TRBV18; D call uncertain. CDR1 and CDR2 (germline): KGHSH, LQKENI. CDR3 length equals 13 residues. V was shortened by 3 bases and J by 3 bases, with 8 bases between the two germline ends. CDR3 sequence reads: CASSPGRDYGYTF. In DNA form, the CDR3 reads TGTGCCAGCTCACCGGGTCGAGACTATGGCTACACCTTC. The full variable domain, completed using reference TRBV18 and TRBJ1-2, is NAGVMQNPRHLVRRRGQEARLRCSPMKGHSHVYWYRQLPEEGLKFMVYLQKENIIDESGMPKERFSAEFPKEGPSILRIQQVVRGDSAAYFCASSPGRDYGYTFGSGTRLTVV.

The genes are TRBV7-2 and TRBJ2-5, with D unresolved. CDR3 length: 13 amino acids. The V gene lost 5 bases and the J gene lost 5 bases, with 12 bases spanning the gap. Per germline, CDR1 SGHTA and CDR2 FQGNSA. The CDR3 nucleotides are TGTGCCAGCAGCAAAGAACTTACCGAGACCCAGTACTTC. Protein product: CASSKELTETQYF.

Points on this clone: Sequence at one end of the junction differs from germline and may be a read error. The rearrangement joins TRBV5-1 to TRBJ2-7; a possible D gene is TRBD1 (8 bases). Germline CDR1 and CDR2: SGHRS and YFSETQ. The CDR3 length is 12 residues. CDR3 loop: CASSDHRGGIIF. DNA of the CDR3: TGCGCCAGCAGCGACCACAGGGGGGGTATTATTTTC.

This chain connects TRBV7-9 to TRBJ2-4; no clear D. The CDR3 is 12 amino acids. CDR1 is SEHNR, CDR2 FQNEAQ, per germline (reference sequence). V lost 1 base and J lost 5, with 3 bases in between. The CDR3 is CASSLVENIQYF. DNA of the CDR3: TGTGCCAGCAGCTTAGTAGAAAACATTCAGTACTTC. Filled out from reference TRBV7-9 and TRBJ2-4, the complete variable domain reads DTGVSQNPRHKITKRGQNVTFRCDPISEHNRLYWYRQTLGQGPEFLTYFQNEAQLEKSRLLSDRFSAERPKGSFSTLEIQRTEQGDSAMYLCASSLVENIQYFGAGTRLSVL.

This chain uses TRBV19 with TRBJ2-2; either TRBD1 or TRBD2 may fit D (5 bases each). The CDR3 spans 15 residues. The ends were cut back, 0 bases at V and 4 bases at J, with 9 bases in the middle. The V gene's germline CDR1 is LNHDA and CDR2 SQIVND (reference sequence). CDR3 sequence: CASSIDGTATGELFF. Written as DNA, the CDR3 is TGTGCCAGTAGTATAGACGGGACCGCCACCGGGGAGCTGTTTTTT.

This chain joins TRBV7-6 and TRBJ2-7, with 7 bases identical to TRBD2. J was trimmed by 2 bases and V by 4 bases; bases with no gene match: 2. Germline values: CDR1 SGHVS, CDR2 FNYEAQ. This CDR3 is 13 amino acids long. CDR3 DNA sequence: TGTGCCAGCAGCTCGCTAGCGGCCTACGAGCAGTACTTC. Translating gives CASSSLAAYEQYF.

The chain carries TRBV2 and TRBJ1-1; D gene unclear. From germline, CDR1 is SNHLY and CDR2 FYNNEI. With 7 bases removed from V and 4 bases from J, the gap between germline ends came to 16 bases. The CDR3 contains 14 residues. The CDR3 is CASNKAGGRTEAFF. CDR3 nucleotide sequence: TGTGCCAGCAATAAAGCCGGTGGTCGCACTGAAGCTTTCTTT.

There are a few counts of this clone. V usage is TRBV7-9 and J usage is TRBJ1-2, with a weak D call TRBD1 (5 bases). From germline, CDR1 is SEHNR and CDR2 FQNEAQ (reference sequence). Trimming cost V 0 bases and J 7 bases, with 9 bases left between them. There are 13 residues in the CDR3. As DNA, the CDR3 is TGTGCCAGCAGCTTAGCTGACGGGGGTGGCTACACCTTC. Amino acid sequence: CASSLADGGGYTF.

The rearrangement joins TRBV11-2 to TRBJ1-3; D may be TRBD1 (6 bases). V lost 4 bases to trimming and J lost 2 bases, with 12 bases between them. This CDR3 is built from 15 residues. The germline gives CDR1 SGHAT, CDR2 FQNNGV. The CDR3 region is CASSSQQGAGNTIYF. Written as DNA, the CDR3 is TGTGCCAGCAGCTCTCAACAGGGTGCTGGAAACACCATATATTTT.

J is TRBJ1-5 and V is TRBV12-5; D not resolved. Germline loops: CDR1 LGHNT, CDR2 FRNRAP. Trimming left V 1 base short and J 9 bases short, with 4 bases between. CDR3 length: 11 amino acids. CDR3 sequence reads: CASGLALPQHF. The CDR3 nucleotides are TGTGCTAGTGGTTTGGCTTTGCCCCAGCATTTT.

This chain connects TRBV10-2 to TRBJ2-5; D gene ambiguous. Trimming removed 3 bases at V and 5 bases at J, with 10 bases between. CDR1 is WSHSY, CDR2 SAAADI, per germline. This CDR3 is 13 amino acids long. Here the CDR3 reads CASSEGPRETQYF. CDR3 in DNA: TGCGCCAGCAGTGAAGGGCCAAGGGAGACCCAGTACTTC.

The table lists this clone with a count of one. The chain joins TRBV14 to TRBJ2-5, with 9 bases lining up with TRBD2. V dropped 1 base and J dropped 5; count of bases not matched to a gene: 8. Germline assignment: CDR1 SGHDN and CDR2 FVKESK. This CDR3 has 16 amino acids. Here the CDR3 reads CASSQGLAAPWETQYF. DNA of the CDR3: TGTGCCAGCAGCCAAGGACTAGCGGCACCATGGGAGACCCAGTACTTC.

The genes are TRBV6-1 and TRBJ2-7; the match to TRBD2 covers 9 bases. The CDR3 has 15 residues. J gave up 5 bases and V 2 bases, and 7 bases lay outside the gene matches. CDR1 and CDR2 from the germline V gene are MNHNS and SASEGT. The CDR3 is CASSEFSGSTHEQYF. CDR3 DNA: TGTGCCAGCAGTGAATTTAGCGGGAGTACCCACGAGCAGTACTTC.